Following are 17 T cell receptor beta chains from one sample sequenced in a study of blood T cell repertoires in COVID-19. Only in-frame clones appear in the TCRdb table, and some are missing; sequencing was by immunoSEQ multiplex PCR. The sample includes about 210,000 clones, 65% to 90% of them seen just once. Sequenced material: peripheral blood. All receptors come from a man aged 50-59 years with active or convalescent COVID-19.

This clone was picked up one time. The V and J genes are TRBV18 and TRBJ2-4, with D possibly being TRBD2 (5 bases). Trimming shortened V by 3 bases and J by 10 bases, and 13 bases separated the two germline ends. The CDR3 runs to 13 residues. Germline V gene sequence: CDR1 KGHSH, CDR2 LQKENI. The DNA for the CDR3 is TGTGCCAGCTCACCGGAGGCGGTGGATATTCAGTACTTC. Translated, it gives CASSPEAVDIQYF.

J is TRBJ2-1 and V is TRBV7-3; 8 nucleotides align to TRBD2. The CDR3 runs 16 residues. Trimming at V came to 1 base and at J to 9 bases, leaving 11 bases not matched to a gene. Germline CDR1 SGHTA, CDR2 FQGTGA. The CDR3 sequence is CASSLKFGTRAGEQFF. The CDR3 DNA reads as TGTGCCAGCAGCTTAAAGTTCGGGACTAGAGCTGGTGAGCAGTTCTTC.

The J gene is TRBJ2-7, the V gene TRBV5-5; 13 bases match TRBD2. With 3 bases clipped from V and 1 base from J, the junction kept 4 bases outside the gene matches. The CDR3 length is 16 residues. Germline CDR1 reads SGHKS; CDR2 reads YYEKEE (reference sequence). The CDR3 nucleotides are TGTGCCAGCAGCTCTATACTAGCGGGAGGGTCCTACGAGCAGTACTTC. This sequence encodes CASSSILAGGSYEQYF. Supplemented by reference TRBV5-5 and TRBJ2-7, the full variable domain reads DAGVTQSPTHLIKTRGQQVTLRCSPISGHKSVSWYQQVLGQGPQFIFQYYEKEERGRGNFPDRFSARQFPNYSSELNVNALLLGDSALYLCASSSILAGGSYEQYFGPGTRLTVT.

The chain recombines TRBV19 with TRBJ1-1; TRBD1 agrees at 9 bases. Germline CDR1 LNHDA, CDR2 SQIVND (reference sequence). The V and J ends lost 5 bases and 0 bases, in that order; junction bases with no gene match: 13. The length of the CDR3 is 18 residues. The CDR3, as DNA: TGTGCCAGTAGTTATTACAGGGGGCCTGAGAGGATGAACACTGAAGCTTTCTTT. This sequence encodes CASSYYRGPERMNTEAFF.

The J gene is TRBJ1-5, the V gene TRBV6-5; D is unresolved. The germline gives CDR1 MNHEY, CDR2 SVGAGI. CDR3 length: 14 amino acids. V was clipped by 7 bases and J by 2 bases, with 12 bases between them. CDR3 bases: TGTGCCAGCACCATCGGAGGGCGCAATCAGCCCCAGCATTTT. It specifies CASTIGGRNQPQHF.

The V and J genes are TRBV19 and TRBJ1-5; 8 positions match TRBD1. V lost 2 bases, J lost 0 bases, and 0 bases stayed unmatched. CDR3 length: 15 residues. Germline V gene data show CDR1 as LNHDA and CDR2 as SQIVND (reference sequence). The CDR3 sequence: CASSITGGSNQPQHF. Here the CDR3 DNA reads TGTGCCAGTAGTATAACAGGGGGTAGCAATCAGCCCCAGCATTTT.

The chain combines TRBV25-1 with TRBJ2-5; 10 bases match TRBD1. The junction had 16 bases not matched to a gene; V was cut back by 5 bases and J by 4 bases. The CDR3 is 18 amino acids. Germline CDR1 is MGHDK and CDR2 is SYGVNS. CDR3 protein: CASSIRGQGGASGETQYF. The CDR3 DNA is TGTGCCAGCAGTATCCGCGGACAGGGGGGCGCCTCGGGAGAGACCCAGTACTTC.

The chain links TRBV5-6 to TRBJ2-5; D gene ambiguous. Germline CDR1 is SGHDT and CDR2 is YYEEEE. The V and J ends lost 2 bases and 3 bases respectively, with 11 bases between them. The CDR3 length is 14 residues. This CDR3 is CASSLQSSEETQYF. CDR3 DNA sequence: TGTGCCAGCAGCTTACAGTCGTCCGAAGAGACCCAGTACTTC.

The chain uses TRBV28 and TRBJ1-6; tentative D call: TRBD1 (5 bases). The CDR3 contains 15 residues. The germline V gene has CDR1 MDHEN and CDR2 SYDVKM. Between the trimmed V and J ends, which lost 1 base and 14 bases, there was a span of 18 bases. The CDR3 DNA reads as TGTGCCAGCAGTTTATCGGACAAACGATTTATGACCCTCCACTTT. Protein product: CASSLSDKRFMTLHF.

The V and J genes are TRBV28 and TRBJ2-1; possible D gene TRBD2, 6 bases. V gave up 8 bases and J gave up 3 bases, with 14 bases separating them. The length of the CDR3 is 14 residues. CDR1 is MDHEN and CDR2 is SYDVKM in the germline V gene. This CDR3 is CASGETRGYNEQFF. In DNA, the CDR3 is TGTGCCAGCGGGGAGACTAGGGGCTACAATGAGCAGTTCTTC. Full variable domain (remainder filled in from reference TRBV28 and TRBJ2-1): DVKVTQSSRYLVKRTGEKVFLECVQDMDHENMFWYRQDPGLGLRLIYFSYDVKMKEKGDIPEGYSVSREKKERFSLILESASTNQTSMYLCASGETRGYNEQFFGPGTRLTVL.

V usage is TRBV7-2 and J usage is TRBJ2-7, with 11 positions matching TRBD2. CDR3 length: 15 amino acids. CDR1 and CDR2 from the germline V gene are SGHTA and FQGNSA. Trimming at V came to 0 bases and at J to 2 bases, leaving 0 bases not matched to a gene. This CDR3 reads CASSLALAGAYEQYF. In nucleotides, the CDR3 is TGTGCCAGCAGCTTAGCACTAGCGGGGGCCTACGAGCAGTACTTC.

V is TRBV6-2 or TRBV6-3 and J is TRBJ2-1, with 10 bases matching TRBD1. CDR1 and CDR2 (germline): MNHEY, SVGEGT. The CDR3 spans 13 residues. With 6 bases clipped from V and 7 bases from J, the junction kept 3 bases outside the gene matches. The CDR3 nucleotides read TGTGCCAGCAGCGGACAGGGGGAAAATGAGCAGTTCTTC. Its protein is CASSGQGENEQFF.

This chain uses TRBV5-6 with TRBJ1-5; 7 nucleotides line up with TRBD1. The CDR3 sequence is 15 residues long. V was clipped by 3 bases and J by 1 base; unmatched bases: 4. The germline gives CDR1 SGHDT, CDR2 YYEEEE. Here the CDR3 DNA reads TGTGCCAGCAGCTACGGGACAGAGAGCAATCAGCCCCAGCATTTT. The encoded protein is CASSYGTESNQPQHF.

This chain joins TRBV12-5 and TRBJ2-1; tentative D call: TRBD2 (6 bases). V lost 6 bases to trimming and J lost 9 bases, with 12 bases between them. The CDR3 consists of 12 residues. The germline gives CDR1 LGHNT, CDR2 FRNRAP. In DNA form, the CDR3 reads TGTGCTAGTGGCCACGGACTAAGTGAGCAGTTCTTC. Residues: CASGHGLSEQFF.

The chain has TRBV5-1 and TRBJ2-5, with TRBD2 matching over 13 bases. Germline loops: CDR1 SGHRS, CDR2 YFSETQ. The CDR3 has 16 amino acids. The ends lost 4 bases at V and 5 bases at J; junction bases unmatched: 8. CDR3 sequence: CASSVGTSGMGETQYF. In DNA form, the CDR3 reads TGCGCCAGCAGCGTGGGGACTAGCGGGATGGGGGAGACCCAGTACTTC.

CDR3 coding DNA: TGTGCCAGCAGCCCCAACACTAGCCCCGGGGAGCTGTTTTTT. Amino acids: CASSPNTSPGELFF. The gene calls are TRBV11-2 and TRBJ2-2, with a possible D match to TRBD2 (6 bases). Trimming took off 5 bases at V and 6 bases at J, with 13 bases between the two ends. The CDR3 runs to 14 residues. Looked up from germline, CDR1 is SGHAT and CDR2 is FQNNGV.

The V and J genes are TRBV5-4 and TRBJ2-1, with D unresolved. CDR3 length: 16 amino acids. From germline, CDR1 is SGHNT and CDR2 YYREEE (reference sequence). V lost 6 bases to trimming and J lost 0 bases, with 16 bases between them. The CDR3 DNA sequence: TGTGCCAGCATCCTCACCGACACTCGCTCCTACAATGAGCAGTTCTTC. It translates to CASILTDTRSYNEQFF.